Detailed here is one T cell receptor beta chain. This CDR3 is 14 amino acids long. J was trimmed by 2 bases and V by 1 base; bases with no gene match: 4. Germline V gene sequence: CDR1 SQVTM, CDR2 ANQGSEA. This sample is drawn from a study of blood T cell repertoires in COVID-19. The wider study: COVID-19 samples collected from the United States, Italy and Spain covered acute and convalescent phases.

Clones were read by immunoSEQ multiplex PCR, and TCRdb kept only the in-frame ones, dropping some. The sample has 150,000 or so clones; about 75% are singletons. The chain has TRBV29-1 and TRBJ2-7, with 8 nucleotides matching TRBD1. Material for sequencing was PBMCs or T cells enriched from blood (not recorded which). This receptor was obtained from a woman in her 50s who had recovered from COVID-19. The CDR3 nucleotides read TGCAGCGTTGAAGCGGGGGACAGGCCCTACGAGCAGTACTTC. Its translation is CSVEAGDRPYEQYF.